These 30 T cell receptor beta chains share one sample of origin, sequenced in a study of T cells after yellow fever vaccination. TCRdb processed the 5' RACE reads anew with MiXCR; each CDR3 protein has one entry. The sample lists about 150,000 distinct CDR3 sequences; just over 6.5% were seen once. The material was CD4+ T cells sorted from PBMCs, obtained 10 days after the yellow fever booster vaccination. The receptors derive from a man under 40 who received the YFV17D yellow fever vaccine.

This clonotype was observed many times. The V call is TRBV5-1, the J call TRBJ2-3; D is uncertain. The CDR3 is 14 amino acids. Deletions cut 4 bases from V and 0 bases from J, with 9 bases between. The germline V gene encodes CDR1 SGHRS and CDR2 YFSETQ. The chain's CDR3 is CASSLLQSTDTQYF. Here the CDR3 DNA reads TGCGCCAGCAGCCTCCTGCAGAGCACAGATACGCAGTATTTT.

The sample holds many counts of this clonotype. V usage is TRBV7-2 and J usage is TRBJ2-7; 10 positions match TRBD1. CDR3 length equals 15 residues. Germline trimming cut 0 bases from V and 4 bases from J; bases unmatched to any gene: 3. In germline, CDR1 is SGHTA, CDR2 FQGNSA. The CDR3 here is CASSLAGTGVYEQYF. CDR3 sequence (DNA): TGTGCCAGCAGCTTAGCGGGGACAGGGGTTTACGAGCAGTACTTC.

This clonotype was detected ten times or more. The chain couples TRBV20-1 to TRBJ2-7, with D maybe TRBD2 (7 bases). The CDR3 covers 12 residues. Trimming left V 7 bases short and J 6 bases short, with 16 bases between. Germline V lookup: CDR1 DFQATT, CDR2 SNEGSKA (reference sequence). The CDR3 reads CSGGGLIGEQYF. CDR3 nucleotide sequence: TGCAGTGGGGGGGGCCTTATAGGCGAGCAGTACTTC.

There are many counts of this clonotype. This chain uses TRBV7-2 with TRBJ2-4; possibly TRBD2 for D (7 bases). Trimming left V 8 bases short and J 5 bases short, with 19 bases between. CDR1 is SGHTA, CDR2 FQGNSA, per germline. There are 15 residues in the CDR3. The CDR3 DNA sequence: TGTGCCAGCTCTCCCCGAGGGGGGGCCCAAAACATTCAGTACTTC. It codes for CASSPRGGAQNIQYF.

This clonotype was counted ten times or more. This chain joins TRBV7-2 and TRBJ2-7; 9 positions agree with TRBD2. V gave up 5 bases and J gave up 0 bases; unmatched junction bases: 5. The germline gives CDR1 SGHTA, CDR2 FQGNSA. The CDR3 sequence is 15 residues long. The CDR3 region is CASSTLSGSSYEQYF. The CDR3 bases are TGTGCCAGCAGCACTCTTAGCGGGAGCTCCTACGAGCAGTACTTC.

This clonotype was recorded at least ten times. The chain joins TRBV27 to TRBJ2-5; D remains ambiguous. The ends were cut back, 8 bases at V and 10 bases at J, with 5 bases in the middle. This CDR3 is built from 8 residues. The germline CDR1 and CDR2 sequences are MNHEY and SMNVEV (reference sequence). CDR3 region: CASLVQYF. In DNA, the CDR3 is TGTGCCAGCCTGGTCCAGTACTTC.

This sequence joins TRBV19 and TRBJ1-2; no reliable D call. V was cut by 5 bases and J by 3 bases, with 10 bases left in between. The CDR3 runs to 13 residues. Germline V lookup: CDR1 LNHDA, CDR2 SQIVND (reference sequence). The CDR3 region is CASSRQKDYGYTF. The CDR3 DNA reads TGTGCCAGTAGTCGTCAAAAGGACTATGGCTACACCTTC.

In its sample, this clonotype was seen many times. The V call is TRBV30, the J call TRBJ2-1; 9 bases are shared with TRBD2. V gave up 4 bases and J gave up 4 bases; unmatched junction bases: 8. The CDR3 has 15 amino acids. CDR1 is GTSNPN, CDR2 SVGIG, per germline (reference sequence). The CDR3 here is CAWITAGGAYNEQFF. The CDR3 DNA follows: TGTGCCTGGATTACAGCGGGAGGTGCATACAATGAGCAGTTCTTC.

The sample holds many counts of this clonotype. This chain links TRBV12-3 or TRBV12-4 with TRBJ2-7; possible D gene TRBD2, 5 bases. V was shortened by 8 bases and J by 3 bases, with 11 bases between the two germline ends. The CDR3 extends over 12 amino acids. The CDR3 sequence is CASLGSLYEQYF. Here the CDR3 DNA reads TGTGCCAGCTTAGGGAGTCTCTACGAGCAGTACTTC.

This clonotype was observed at least ten times. For the CDR3, the DNA is TGTGCCATAGGACTAGAACAAGAGACCCAGTACTTC. This encodes CAIGLEQETQYF. The V gene is TRBV10-3, the J gene TRBJ2-5, with 7 nucleotides matching TRBD2. V shed 9 bases and J 2 bases; nucleotides not matched to a gene: 3. The CDR3 totals 12 residues. CDR1 and CDR2 (germline): ENHRY, SYGVKD.

V gene TRBV11-2 combines with J gene TRBJ2-5; no reliable D call. The germline CDR1 and CDR2 sequences are SGHAT and FQNNGV. Trimming shortened V by 5 bases and J by 0 bases, and 10 bases separated the two germline ends. CDR3 length: 14 residues. The CDR3 loop reads CASSPGTNQETQYF. CDR3 nucleotides: TGTGCCAGCAGCCCAGGCACTAACCAAGAGACCCAGTACTTC.

This clonotype was observed a few times. DNA of the CDR3: TGTGCCAGCAGCTTAGCGGAGACTAGGGGGGAGACCCAGTACTTC. Residues: CASSLAETRGETQYF. V gene TRBV7-9 combines with J gene TRBJ2-5; D is tentatively TRBD1 or TRBD2 (6 bases each). With 0 bases removed from V and 5 bases from J, the gap between germline ends came to 13 bases. Germline V CDR1 and CDR2: SEHNR, FQNEAQ (reference sequence). There are 15 residues in the CDR3.

This clonotype occurred many times. The genes are TRBV20-1 and TRBJ2-1; the D gene is possibly TRBD2 (5 bases). V lost 6 bases and J 1 base, leaving 13 bases between the germline ends. CDR3 length equals 14 residues. The germline V gene encodes CDR1 DFQATT and CDR2 SNEGSKA (reference sequence). CDR3: CSASLGGSYNEQFF. In DNA form, the CDR3 reads TGCAGTGCAAGCCTAGGCGGGTCCTACAATGAGCAGTTCTTC.

This clonotype has a count of ten or more. This chain connects TRBV28 to TRBJ2-7, with TRBD2 identical over 10 bases. The V segment lost 4 bases and the J segment 0 bases; nucleotides outside the gene matches: 6. Germline CDR1 MDHEN, CDR2 SYDVKM. CDR3 length: 16 residues. The DNA for the CDR3 is TGTGCCAGCAGTTACTTTAGCGGGAGGAGCTCCTACGAGCAGTACTTC. The encoded protein is CASSYFSGRSSYEQYF.

This clonotype was detected many times. V gene TRBV20-1 combines with J gene TRBJ2-2, with a weak D call TRBD1 (5 bases). This CDR3 region has 14 residues. Germline CDR1 and CDR2: DFQATT and SNEGSKA (reference sequence). Trimming took off 1 base at V and 4 bases at J, with 10 bases between the two ends. The CDR3 loop reads CSARGQGGTGELFF. As DNA, the CDR3 is TGCAGTGCTAGAGGTCAGGGCGGCACCGGGGAGCTGTTTTTT.

The table lists this clonotype with many counts. The chain employs TRBV4-2 and TRBJ1-6; tentative D call: TRBD1 (5 bases). The CDR3 covers 14 residues. CDR1 LGHNA and CDR2 YNFKEQ come from the germline V gene. The V and J ends lost 0 bases and 10 bases respectively, with 10 bases between them. CDR3 bases: TGTGCCAGCAGCCAAGATTGGGGGGACTCACCCCTCCACTTT. It translates to CASSQDWGDSPLHF.

CDR3 protein: CASSSGLAGAPETQYF. DNA of the CDR3: TGTGCCAGCAGTTCCGGACTAGCGGGAGCCCCAGAGACCCAGTACTTC. This chain links TRBV6-5 with TRBJ2-5; 13 bases agree with TRBD2. CDR1 is MNHEY, CDR2 SVGAGI, per germline. The J segment lost 4 bases and the V segment lost 4 bases, leaving 6 bases of the junction unmatched. The CDR3 loop spans 16 amino acids.

Many counts were recorded for this clonotype. This sequence joins TRBV20-1 and TRBJ2-1, with 12 bases lining up with TRBD2. V dropped 2 bases and J dropped 5; count of bases not matched to a gene: 1. The CDR3 consists of 14 residues. Germline V lookup: CDR1 DFQATT, CDR2 SNEGSKA (reference sequence). This CDR3 reads CSARLAGGDNEQFF. The CDR3 bases are TGCAGTGCTAGACTAGCGGGAGGGGACAATGAGCAGTTCTTC.

The chain carries TRBV19 and TRBJ2-2; 8 bases map to TRBD2. Germline values: CDR1 LNHDA, CDR2 SQIVND (reference sequence). This CDR3 spans 14 amino acids. Trimming took 9 bases from V and 5 from J; bases not matched to a gene: 8. CDR3 sequence (DNA): TGTGCCAGCCAGGGAGGCGGGAGGACCGGGGAGCTGTTTTTT. It translates to CASQGGGRTGELFF.

This clonotype occurred many times. The chain carries TRBV20-1 and TRBJ2-7; 10 nucleotides agree with TRBD2. V lost 2 bases and J lost 1; bases outside the gene matches: 5. This CDR3 contains 15 residues. The germline gives CDR1 DFQATT, CDR2 SNEGSKA (reference sequence). CDR3 coding DNA: TGCAGTGCTAGAAATAGCGGGAGGACTTCCTACGAGCAGTACTTC. This sequence encodes CSARNSGRTSYEQYF.

This clonotype was counted many times. V and J are TRBV3-1 and TRBJ2-1; 9 bases are a match to TRBD2. Germline CDR1 LGHDT, CDR2 YNNKEL (reference sequence). The CDR3 is made up of 16 amino acids. Losses at the gene ends were 4 bases for V and 4 bases for J; bases not matched to a gene: 8. CDR3 coding DNA: TGTGCCAGCAGCCCCCTTTCTAGCGGGGCTTACAATGAGCAGTTCTTC. Protein product: CASSPLSSGAYNEQFF.

Comments on this clonotype: One base away lies a much larger clone, so this may be a sequencing read error. The chain employs TRBV7-8 and TRBJ2-5; D remains unclear. There are 14 residues in the CDR3. Trimming shortened V by 5 bases and J by 4 bases, and 14 bases separated the two germline ends. Germline CDR1 reads SGHVS; CDR2 reads FQNEAQ. Here the CDR3 reads CASSKGGNIETQYF. In DNA form, the CDR3 reads TGTGCCAGCAGCAAGGGCGGAAACATAGAGACCCAGTACTTC.

Ten or more counts support this clonotype. The V call is TRBV10-3, the J call TRBJ1-3, with 7 positions matching TRBD1. The CDR3 spans 14 residues. Per the germline V gene, CDR1 is ENHRY and CDR2 is SYGVKD. V was pared by 11 bases and J by 0 bases, with 7 bases of the junction left unmatched. CDR3 region: CASSGQPSGNTIYF. CDR3 nucleotide sequence: TGTGCCTCCTCGGGACAGCCCTCTGGAAACACCATATATTTT.

This clonotype was picked up many times. J is TRBJ2-5 and V is TRBV12-3 or TRBV12-4, with 12 bases fitting TRBD1. The junction had 7 bases not matched to a gene; V was cut back by 4 bases and J by 7 bases. The CDR3 covers 15 residues. Here the CDR3 reads CASSSGTGGGGTQYF. CDR3 sequence (DNA): TGTGCCAGCAGTTCTGGGACAGGGGGCGGAGGGACCCAGTACTTC.

This clonotype occurred many times. This chain connects TRBV6-2 or TRBV6-3 to TRBJ2-7; TRBD1 matches 8 bases. This CDR3 region has 15 residues. V shed 6 bases, J shed 0 bases, and the junction held 7 bases outside the gene matches. The germline V gene has CDR1 MNHEY and CDR2 SVGEGT. The DNA for the CDR3 is TGTGCCAGCAGCACCGGGACAGGCTACTCCTACGAGCAGTACTTC. It is translated as CASSTGTGYSYEQYF.

This clonotype has ten or more counts. The V gene is TRBV5-6, the J gene TRBJ1-1, with D tentatively TRBD1 (6 bases). CDR1 SGHDT and CDR2 YYEEEE come from the germline V gene. The ends were cut back, 1 base at V and 4 bases at J, with 8 bases in the middle. The CDR3 loop spans 13 amino acids. CDR3 in DNA: TGTGCCAGCAGCTTGAGACAGGTCACTGAAGCTTTCTTT. Translated: CASSLRQVTEAFF. Full variable domain (outside the CDR3, taken from reference TRBV5-6 and TRBJ1-1): DAGVTQSPTHLIKTRGQQVTLRCSPKSGHDTVSWYQQALGQGPQFIFQYYEEEERQRGNFPDRFSGHQFPNYSSELNVNALLLGDSALYLCASSLRQVTEAFFGQGTRLTVV.

This clonotype was counted ten times or more. The gene calls are TRBV6-1 and TRBJ2-7; D is perhaps TRBD2 (5 bases). Trimming removed 4 bases from V and 6 bases from J, with 16 bases in between. The CDR3 consists of 14 residues. Germline V gene sequence: CDR1 MNHNS, CDR2 SASEGT. The CDR3 loop is CASSGGSGLGEQYF. CDR3 in DNA: TGTGCCAGCAGTGGAGGAAGCGGCTTGGGCGAGCAGTACTTC.

There are many counts of this clonotype. The chain is built from TRBV27 and TRBJ2-2, with 7 positions matching TRBD1. V lost 5 bases, J lost 6 bases, and 3 bases stayed unmatched. Germline V CDR1 and CDR2: MNHEY, SMNVEV (reference sequence). The CDR3 runs to 13 residues. Written as DNA, the CDR3 is TGTGCCAGCAGTACGCAGGGGGCCGGGGAGCTGTTTTTT. Its protein product is CASSTQGAGELFF.

In this sample, this clonotype turned up many times. The rearrangement joins TRBV20-1 to TRBJ1-5; no firm D call. Germline V gene lookup returns CDR1 DFQATT and CDR2 SNEGSKA (reference sequence). This CDR3 has 14 amino acids. Trimming cost V 1 base and J 5 bases, with 12 bases left between them. In nucleotides, the CDR3 is TGCAGTGCTAGAGTGAGAGGGAGGGATCAGCCCCAGCATTTT. Protein product: CSARVRGRDQPQHF.

This clonotype was picked up a small number of times. The chain is built from TRBV27 and TRBJ1-5, with D possibly matching TRBD1 (5 bases). The V gene's germline CDR1 is MNHEY and CDR2 SMNVEV (reference sequence). With 2 bases removed from V and 2 bases from J, the gap between germline ends came to 13 bases. CDR3 length equals 16 residues. CDR3 region: CASSLRPGAGNQPQHF. CDR3 bases: TGTGCCAGCAGTTTACGACCCGGGGCGGGCAATCAGCCCCAGCATTTT.